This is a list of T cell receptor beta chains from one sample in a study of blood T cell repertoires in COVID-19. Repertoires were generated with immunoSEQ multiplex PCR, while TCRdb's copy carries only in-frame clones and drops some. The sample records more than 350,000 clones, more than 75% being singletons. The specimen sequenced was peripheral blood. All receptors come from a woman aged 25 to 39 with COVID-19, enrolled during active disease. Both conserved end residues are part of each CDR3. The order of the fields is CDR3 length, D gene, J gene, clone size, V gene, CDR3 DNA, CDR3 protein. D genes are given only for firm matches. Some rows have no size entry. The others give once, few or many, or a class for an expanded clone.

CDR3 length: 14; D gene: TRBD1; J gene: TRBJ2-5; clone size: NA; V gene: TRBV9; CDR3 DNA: TGTGCCAGCAGCGTAACACGACAGGGAGAGACCCAGTACTTC; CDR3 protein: CASSVTRQGETQYF
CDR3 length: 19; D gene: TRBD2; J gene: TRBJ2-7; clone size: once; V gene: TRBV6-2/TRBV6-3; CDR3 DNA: TGTGCCAGCAGTTACTCGATCCGTCGACGTAGCGGGGAGACCTACGAGCAGTACTTC; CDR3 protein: CASSYSIRRRSGETYEQYF
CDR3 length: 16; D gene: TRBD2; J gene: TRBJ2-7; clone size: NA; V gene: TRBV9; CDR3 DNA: TGTGCCAGCAGCGTAGTAGCGGGGGCTGGCTTGAGCGAGCAGTACTTC; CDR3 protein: CASSVVAGAGLSEQYF
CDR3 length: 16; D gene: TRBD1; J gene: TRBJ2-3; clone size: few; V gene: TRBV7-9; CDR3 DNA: TGTGCCAGCAGTTTACCTCGGGACAGGCCCACAGATACGCAGTATTTT; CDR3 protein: CASSLPRDRPTDTQYF
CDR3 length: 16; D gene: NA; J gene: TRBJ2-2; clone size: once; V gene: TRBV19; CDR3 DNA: TGTGCCAGTAGTACCCTCGAAGGGGGAAGCACCGGGGAGCTGTTTTTT; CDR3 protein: CASSTLEGGSTGELFF
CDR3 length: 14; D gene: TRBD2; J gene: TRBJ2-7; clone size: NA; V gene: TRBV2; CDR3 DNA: TGTGCCAGCAGTGGCTGGGAGGGAACGTACGAGCAGTACTTC; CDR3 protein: CASSGWEGTYEQYF
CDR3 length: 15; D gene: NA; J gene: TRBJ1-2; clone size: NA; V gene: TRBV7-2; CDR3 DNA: TGTGCCAGCAGACTCAAGTGGGGCTTCGACTATGGCTACACCTTC; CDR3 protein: CASRLKWGFDYGYTF
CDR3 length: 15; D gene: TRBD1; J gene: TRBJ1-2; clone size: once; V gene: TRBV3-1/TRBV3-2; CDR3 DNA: TGTGCCAGCAGCCAAGCCGGGACAGCTAACTATGGCTACACCTTC; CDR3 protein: CASSQAGTANYGYTF
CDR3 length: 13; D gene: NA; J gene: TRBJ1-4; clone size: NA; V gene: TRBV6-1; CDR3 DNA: TGTGCCAGCACCAAAAGGAGGGAAGAAAAACTGTTTTTT; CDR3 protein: CASTKRREEKLFF
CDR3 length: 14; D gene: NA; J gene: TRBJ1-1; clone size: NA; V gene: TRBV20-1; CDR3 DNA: TGCAGTGCTAGTGGGGGCAGACTGAACACTGAAGCTTTCTTT; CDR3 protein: CSASGGRLNTEAFF
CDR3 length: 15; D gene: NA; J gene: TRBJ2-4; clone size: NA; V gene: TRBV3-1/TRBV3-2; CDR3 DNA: TGTGCCAGCAGCCAAGAACAAACCGTCAAAAACATTCAGTACTTC; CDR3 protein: CASSQEQTVKNIQYF
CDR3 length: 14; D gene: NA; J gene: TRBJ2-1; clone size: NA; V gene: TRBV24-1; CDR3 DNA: TGTGCCACCAGTGATACCGGGACATACAATGAGCAGTTCTTC; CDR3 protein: CATSDTGTYNEQFF
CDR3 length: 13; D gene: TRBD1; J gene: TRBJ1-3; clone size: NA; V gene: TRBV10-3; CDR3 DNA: TGTGCCACAGGGGGCGATTCTGGAAACACCATATATTTT; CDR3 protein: CATGGDSGNTIYF
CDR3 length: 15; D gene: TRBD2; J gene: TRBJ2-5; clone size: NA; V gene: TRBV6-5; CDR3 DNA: TGTGCCAGCAGTTACTCTGGCGGGAGGGAAGAGACCCAGTACTTC; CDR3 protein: CASSYSGGREETQYF
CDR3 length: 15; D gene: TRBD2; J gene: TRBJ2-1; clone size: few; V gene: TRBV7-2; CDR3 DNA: TGTGCCAGCAGCGCCTCGGGACTAGTGACGGATGAGCAGTTCTTC; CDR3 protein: CASSASGLVTDEQFF
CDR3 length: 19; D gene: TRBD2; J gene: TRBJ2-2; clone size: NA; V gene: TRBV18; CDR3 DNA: TGTGCCAGCTCTCCCTTGGGACTAGCGGGCCCGGCGGGCACCGGGGAGCTGTTTTTT; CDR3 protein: CASSPLGLAGPAGTGELFF
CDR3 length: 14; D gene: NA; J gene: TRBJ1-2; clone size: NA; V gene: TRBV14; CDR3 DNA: TGTGCCAGCAGCGGGCAGGGATATAACTATGGCTACACCTTC; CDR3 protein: CASSGQGYNYGYTF
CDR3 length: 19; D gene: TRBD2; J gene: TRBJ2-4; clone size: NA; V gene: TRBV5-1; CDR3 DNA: TGCGCCAGGGCTGGGAGGGGGACTAGCGGTTTATTAGCCAAAAACATTCAGTACTTC; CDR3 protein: CARAGRGTSGLLAKNIQYF
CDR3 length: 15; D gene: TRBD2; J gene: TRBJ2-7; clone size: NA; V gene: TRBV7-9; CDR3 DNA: TGTGCCAGCAGCTCAGCCGCGGGGGGACTCTACGAGCAGTACTTC; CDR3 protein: CASSSAAGGLYEQYF
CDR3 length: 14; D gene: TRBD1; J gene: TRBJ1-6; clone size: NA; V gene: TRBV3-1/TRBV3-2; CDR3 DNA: TGTGCCAGCAGCCTTAGGACAGGCGGGTCACCCCTCCACTTT; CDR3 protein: CASSLRTGGSPLHF
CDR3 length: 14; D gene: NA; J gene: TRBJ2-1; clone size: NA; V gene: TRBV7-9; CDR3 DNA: TGTGCCAGCAGCCCCCCGCCGGGGAACAATGAGCAGTTCTTC; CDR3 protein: CASSPPPGNNEQFF
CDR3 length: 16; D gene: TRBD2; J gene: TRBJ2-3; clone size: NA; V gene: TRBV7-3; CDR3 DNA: TGTGCCAGCAGCTTAGGGCGGGGGGCGTTAGCAGATACGCAGTATTTT; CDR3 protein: CASSLGRGALADTQYF
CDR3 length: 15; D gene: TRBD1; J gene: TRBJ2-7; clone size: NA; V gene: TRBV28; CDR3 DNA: TGTGCCAGCAGTTTCCCGACAGGGGGCATAGACGAGCAGTACTTC; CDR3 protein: CASSFPTGGIDEQYF
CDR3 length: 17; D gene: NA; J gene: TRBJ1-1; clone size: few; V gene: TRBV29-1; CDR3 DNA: TGCAGCGCTGCCCTGGGGGGGGCCGGATGGGTAGGCACTGAAGCTTTCTTT; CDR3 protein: CSAALGGAGWVGTEAFF
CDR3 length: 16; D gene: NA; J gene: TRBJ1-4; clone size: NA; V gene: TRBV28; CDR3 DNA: TGTGCCAGCAGTTCCACAGGGTTTTCAACTAATGAAAAACTGTTTTTT; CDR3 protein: CASSSTGFSTNEKLFF
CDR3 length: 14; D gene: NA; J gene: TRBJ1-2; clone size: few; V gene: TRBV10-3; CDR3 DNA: TGTGCCATCACCGAACGAGGGTTGAACTATGGCTACACCTTC; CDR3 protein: CAITERGLNYGYTF
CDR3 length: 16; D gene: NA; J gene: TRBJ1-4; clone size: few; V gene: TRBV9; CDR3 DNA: TGTGCCAGCAGCGTAGGAAGGACACCAACTAATGAAAAACTGTTTTTT; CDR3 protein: CASSVGRTPTNEKLFF
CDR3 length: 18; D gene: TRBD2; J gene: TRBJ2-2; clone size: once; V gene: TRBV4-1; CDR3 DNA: TGCGCCAGCAGCCAGTGGCCGGGGGGGCGGGATGACACCGGGGAGCTGTTTTTT; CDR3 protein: CASSQWPGGRDDTGELFF
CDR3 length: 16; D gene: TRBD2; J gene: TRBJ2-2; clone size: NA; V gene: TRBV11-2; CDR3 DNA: TGTGCCAGCAGCTTAGATCGGGCGGGAGGAACCGGGGAGCTGTTTTTT; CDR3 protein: CASSLDRAGGTGELFF
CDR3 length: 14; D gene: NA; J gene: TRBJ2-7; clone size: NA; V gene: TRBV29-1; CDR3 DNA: TGCAGCGTTGACATCGGGGTCGACCACAGCGAGCAGTACTTC; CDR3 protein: CSVDIGVDHSEQYF
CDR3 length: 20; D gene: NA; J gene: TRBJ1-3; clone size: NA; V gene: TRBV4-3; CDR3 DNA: TGCGCCAGCAGCCAAGGATCCCCCGGATGGGTAAAGGGAGACGGGGACACCATATATTTT; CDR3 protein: CASSQGSPGWVKGDGDTIYF
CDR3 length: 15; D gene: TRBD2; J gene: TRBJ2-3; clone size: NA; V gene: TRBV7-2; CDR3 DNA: TGTGCCAGCAAAAGAGCGGGAGGGCCGGGAGATACGCAGTATTTT; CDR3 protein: CASKRAGGPGDTQYF
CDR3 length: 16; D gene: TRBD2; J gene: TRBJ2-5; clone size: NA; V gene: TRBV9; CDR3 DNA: TGTGCCAGCAGCGTAGTAAGCGGGATGCGGGGAGAGACCCAGTACTTC; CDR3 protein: CASSVVSGMRGETQYF
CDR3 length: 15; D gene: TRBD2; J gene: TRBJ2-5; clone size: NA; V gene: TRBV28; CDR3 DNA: TGTGCCAGCAGTTTCCCGGGACTAGCGGGAGAGACCCAGTACTTC; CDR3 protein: CASSFPGLAGETQYF
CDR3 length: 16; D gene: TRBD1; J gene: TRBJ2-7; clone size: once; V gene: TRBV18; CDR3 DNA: TGTGCCAGCTCACCGCTGGGACAGGCTTCAACCTACGAGCAGTACTTC; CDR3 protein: CASSPLGQASTYEQYF
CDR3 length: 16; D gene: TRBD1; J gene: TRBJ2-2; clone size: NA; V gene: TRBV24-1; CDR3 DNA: TGTGCCACCAGTGATCGTGACAGGGGCCCCACCGGGGAGCTGTTTTTT; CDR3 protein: CATSDRDRGPTGELFF
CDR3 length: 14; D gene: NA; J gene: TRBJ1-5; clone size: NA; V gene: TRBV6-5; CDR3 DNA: TGTGCCAGCAGTCCCCGGGGGGTGAATCAGCCCCAGCATTTT; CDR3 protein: CASSPRGVNQPQHF
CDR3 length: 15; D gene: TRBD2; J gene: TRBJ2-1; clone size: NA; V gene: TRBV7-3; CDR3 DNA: TGTGCCAGCAGCCCTAGCGGGGGCTCCTACAATGAGCAGTTCTTC; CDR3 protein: CASSPSGGSYNEQFF
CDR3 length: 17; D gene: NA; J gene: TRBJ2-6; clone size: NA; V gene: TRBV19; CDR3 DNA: TGTGCCAGTAGTACCCCTAGGACAGATTCTGGGGCCAACGTCCTGACTTTC; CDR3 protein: CASSTPRTDSGANVLTF
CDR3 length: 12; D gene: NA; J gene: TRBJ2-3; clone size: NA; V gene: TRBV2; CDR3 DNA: TGTGCCAGCAGTACAGGGCGGGCCGCGCAGTATTTT; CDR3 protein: CASSTGRAAQYF
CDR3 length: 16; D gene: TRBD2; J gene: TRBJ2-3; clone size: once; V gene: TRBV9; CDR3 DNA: TGTGCCAGCAGCGCGACTAGCGGGAGGTTCGCAGATACGCAGTATTTT; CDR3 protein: CASSATSGRFADTQYF
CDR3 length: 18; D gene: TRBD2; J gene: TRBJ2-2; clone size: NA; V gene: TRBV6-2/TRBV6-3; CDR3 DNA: TGTGCCAGCAGTTACCTAGCGGGAGGCTTTCTGAACACCGGGGAGCTGTTTTTT; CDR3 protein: CASSYLAGGFLNTGELFF
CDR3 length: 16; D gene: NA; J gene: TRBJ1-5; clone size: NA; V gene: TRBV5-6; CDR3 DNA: TGTGCCAGCAGCGTGACAGGTGAGATTTCGAATCAGCCCCAGCATTTT; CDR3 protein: CASSVTGEISNQPQHF
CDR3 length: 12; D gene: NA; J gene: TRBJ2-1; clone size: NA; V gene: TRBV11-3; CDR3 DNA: TGTGCCAGCAGCGCAGTTGGGCCTGAGCAGTTCTTC; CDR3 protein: CASSAVGPEQFF
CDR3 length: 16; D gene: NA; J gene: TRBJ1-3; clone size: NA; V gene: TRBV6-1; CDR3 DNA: TGTGCCAGCAGTGAAGGATTAAGGGACATTGGAAACACCATATATTTT; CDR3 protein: CASSEGLRDIGNTIYF
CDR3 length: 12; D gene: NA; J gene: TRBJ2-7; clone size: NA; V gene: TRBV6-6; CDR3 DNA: TGTGCCAGCAGTTACTCGGAGAGCGAGCAGTACTTC; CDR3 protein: CASSYSESEQYF
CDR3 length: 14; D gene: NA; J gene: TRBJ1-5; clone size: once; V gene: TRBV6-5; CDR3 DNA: TGTGCCAGCACCCCAGGGAATAGCAATCAGCCCCAGCATTTT; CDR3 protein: CASTPGNSNQPQHF
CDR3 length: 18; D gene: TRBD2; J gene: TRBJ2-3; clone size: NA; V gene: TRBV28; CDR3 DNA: TGTGCCAGCAGTTTCCCGACTTTTGCGGGAGACCACACAGATACGCAGTATTTT; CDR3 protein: CASSFPTFAGDHTDTQYF
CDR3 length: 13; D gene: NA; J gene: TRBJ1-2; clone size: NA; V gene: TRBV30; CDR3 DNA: TGTGCCTGGAGTGACGGGGGGGACTATGGCTACACCTTC; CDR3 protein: CAWSDGGDYGYTF
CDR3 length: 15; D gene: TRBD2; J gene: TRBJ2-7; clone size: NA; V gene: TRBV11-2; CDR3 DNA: TGTGCCAGCAGCTTAGGCGGCGGGAGCCCCTACGAGCAGTACTTC; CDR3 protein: CASSLGGGSPYEQYF
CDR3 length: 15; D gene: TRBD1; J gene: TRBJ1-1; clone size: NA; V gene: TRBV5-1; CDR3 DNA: TGCGCCAGCAGCTTGGGGACAGGGATGAACACTGAAGCTTTCTTT; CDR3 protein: CASSLGTGMNTEAFF
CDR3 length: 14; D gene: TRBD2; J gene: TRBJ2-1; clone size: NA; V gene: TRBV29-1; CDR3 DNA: TGCAGCGCCGACGGGACTATTGGGGTCGATGAGCAGTTCTTC; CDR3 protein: CSADGTIGVDEQFF
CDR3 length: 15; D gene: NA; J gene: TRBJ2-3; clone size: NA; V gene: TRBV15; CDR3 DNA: TGTGCCACGGGCGGGACCCTTTTTCGCACAGATACGCAGTATTTT; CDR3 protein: CATGGTLFRTDTQYF
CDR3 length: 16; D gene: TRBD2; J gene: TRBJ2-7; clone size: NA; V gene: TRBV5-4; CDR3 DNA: TGTGCCAGCAGCGCAGGCCCGGGACTAGGATCCTACGAGCAGTACTTC; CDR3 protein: CASSAGPGLGSYEQYF
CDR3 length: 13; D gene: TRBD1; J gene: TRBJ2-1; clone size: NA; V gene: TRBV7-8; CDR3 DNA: TGTGCCAGCAGCCTGGGGACAGTCAATGAGCAGTTCTTC; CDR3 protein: CASSLGTVNEQFF
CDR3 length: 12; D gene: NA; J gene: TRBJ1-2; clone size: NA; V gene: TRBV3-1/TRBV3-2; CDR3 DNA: TGTGCCAGCAGCCAAGATGAGTCAGGCTACACCTTC; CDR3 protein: CASSQDESGYTF
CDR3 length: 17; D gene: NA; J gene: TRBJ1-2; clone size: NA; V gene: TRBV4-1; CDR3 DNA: TGCGCCAGCAGCCGAGGGAGGAGTGAGGGCAGGGTTAATGGCTACACCTTC; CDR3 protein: CASSRGRSEGRVNGYTF
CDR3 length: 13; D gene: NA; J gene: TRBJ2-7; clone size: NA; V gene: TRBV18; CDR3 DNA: TGTGCCAGCTCACCAGGACTGGACTACGAGCAGTACTTC; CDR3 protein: CASSPGLDYEQYF
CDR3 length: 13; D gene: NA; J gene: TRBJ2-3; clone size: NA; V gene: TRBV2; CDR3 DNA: TGTGCCAGCAATAACAGGGAGCGAGATACGCAGTATTTT; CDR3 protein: CASNNRERDTQYF
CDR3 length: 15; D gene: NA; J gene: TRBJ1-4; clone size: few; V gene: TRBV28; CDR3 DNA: TGTGCCAGCAGTTTATTGCAGGGCCCTAATGAAAAACTGTTTTTT; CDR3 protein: CASSLLQGPNEKLFF